This T cell receptor beta chain was captured in a study of cytomegalovirus exposure and HLA in healthy donors. Study-level background: The use of the same platform for the roughly 110 validation repertoires and the 666 first-cohort repertoires was reported by a later analysis.

The germline V gene encodes CDR1 SGHDT and CDR2 YYEEEE. There are 14 residues in the CDR3. The V segment lost 4 bases and the J segment 2 bases; nucleotides outside the gene matches: 5. Overall study findings and caveats: Reportedly, cytomegalovirus status was diagnosed with high sensitivity and specificity.

Note on this clone: What it recognizes is unknown.

The protocol was immunoSEQ multiplex PCR, while the TCRdb copy is restricted to in-frame clones and leaves out a portion. The sample carries fewer than 95,000 clones, roughly 80% recorded once. This chain links TRBV5-6 with TRBJ2-7; TRBD2 matches 8 bases. Sequencing was done on a sample of PBMCs. This sequence was found in a woman under 30 in good health and CMV-seropositive. CDR3 in amino acids: CASSVIAGPYEQYF. CDR3 coding DNA: TGTGCCAGCAGCGTCATAGCGGGGCCCTACGAGCAGTACTTC.